This entry concerns a single TCR beta chain. Its target is unknown. These data are taken from a study of graft-versus-host responses after intestinal transplantation. Study in general: After anti-thymocyte globulin induction, recipients took tacrolimus and steroids for approximately three years. Overall study results and limits: An association linked early post-transplant HvG declines with peak circulating GvH clone levels. Present in recipient marrow, GvH clones included some that appeared first in ileum or blood. Within the allografts of patients who had graft-donor T cell macrochimerism, graft-versus-host to host-versus-graft clonal ratios were high.

Only in-frame clones appear in the TCRdb table, and some are missing; sequencing was by immunoSEQ multiplex PCR. The sample records about 88,000 clones, approximately 90% being singletons. CDR1 and CDR2 from the germline V gene are MGHRA and YSYEKL. The CDR3 consists of 15 residues. With 1 base removed from V and 0 bases from J, the gap between germline ends came to 9 bases. This sequence originates from a human donor who was the organ donor for an intestinal transplant. The sample here was unstimulated CD4+ T cells sorted from spleen or lymph node cells, taken before transplant. The V gene is TRBV4-1, the J gene TRBJ1-1; no reliable D call. The CDR3 sequence is CASSQGAGLNTEAFF. In nucleotides, the CDR3 is TGCGCCAGCAGCCAAGGGGCAGGCTTGAACACTGAAGCTTTCTTT.